This T cell receptor (beta chain) was captured in a study of cytomegalovirus exposure and HLA in healthy donors. Findings and caveats of the study: Highly shared sequence variants in one cluster were likely a sequencing artifact.

This clone was seen a handful of times. Its antigen is not known. This CDR3 spans 14 amino acids. The ends were cut back, 0 bases at V and 5 bases at J, with 11 bases in the middle. From germline, CDR1 is SGDLS and CDR2 YYNGEE. 60 Vbeta and 13 Jbeta primers were used in PCR. Using immunoSEQ multiplex PCR, the repertoire was profiled, and TCRdb retains in-frame clones only, with some absent. This sample has 100,000 to 150,000 clones, with around 81% found just once. This TCR was recovered from a female donor in good health and CMV-seronegative. Sequencing was carried out using PBMCs. The chain links TRBV9 to TRBJ1-1; a weak D match, TRBD1 (5 bases). DNA for the CDR3: TGTGCCAGCAGCGTAGGGGGCGTAAGGACTGAAGCTTTCTTT. Protein: CASSVGGVRTEAFF.